Listed below are T cell receptor beta chains from one sample, sequenced in a study of blood T cell repertoires in COVID-19. TCRdb's table, derived via immunoSEQ multiplex PCR, lists solely in-frame clones and lacks some. In the table there are under 250,000 clones, about 83% of which are singletons. The sample was peripheral blood. Source of these receptors: a man aged 25 to 40 who had recovered from COVID-19. Each CDR3 is given with its conserved first and last residue. Each record gives: J gene, clone size, V gene, D gene, CDR3 DNA, CDR3 protein. The D gene is left open where the match is weak. The size of a clone is reported for some rows only, either as once, few or many, or as a class for expanded clones.

j_gene: TRBJ2-3
abundance: -
v_gene: TRBV12-3/TRBV12-4
d_gene: -
CDR3nt: TGTGCCAGCAGCTTCAGGGGGGCAGATACGCAGTATTTT
CDR3aa: CASSFRGADTQYF

j_gene: TRBJ2-5
abundance: few
v_gene: TRBV19
d_gene: -
CDR3nt: TGTGCCAGTAGTCCAGGGGAGACCCAGTACTTC
CDR3aa: CASSPGETQYF

j_gene: TRBJ1-6
abundance: -
v_gene: TRBV5-4
d_gene: TRBD1
CDR3nt: TGTGCCAGCAGTCGGGACAGTGACTCCTATAATTCACCCCTCCACTTT
CDR3aa: CASSRDSDSYNSPLHF

j_gene: TRBJ1-4
abundance: -
v_gene: TRBV3-1/TRBV3-2
d_gene: TRBD1
CDR3nt: TGTGCCAGCAGCCAAGAGGGACAGGGTAATGAAAAACTGTTTTTT
CDR3aa: CASSQEGQGNEKLFF

j_gene: TRBJ2-3
abundance: -
v_gene: TRBV6-5
d_gene: -
CDR3nt: TGTGCCACCATCTCACCGGCGGGACTGCAGTATTTT
CDR3aa: CATISPAGLQYF

j_gene: TRBJ2-2
abundance: -
v_gene: TRBV5-1
d_gene: TRBD1
CDR3nt: TGCGCCAGCAGCTCCTACCGGGACAGGGGGAACACCGGGGAGCTGTTTTTT
CDR3aa: CASSSYRDRGNTGELFF

j_gene: TRBJ1-5
abundance: -
v_gene: TRBV28
d_gene: -
CDR3nt: TGTGCCAGCAGTTTATTCGCACAGGGAAATCAGCCCCAGCATTTT
CDR3aa: CASSLFAQGNQPQHF

j_gene: TRBJ2-7
abundance: -
v_gene: TRBV5-1
d_gene: TRBD2
CDR3nt: TGCGCCAGCAGCCTAAACGCTACTAGCGGGGGGGCCAGAACTATATACGAGCAGTACTTC
CDR3aa: CASSLNATSGGARTIYEQYF

j_gene: TRBJ1-3
abundance: -
v_gene: TRBV5-1
d_gene: TRBD1
CDR3nt: TGCGCCAGCAGCCAGACAGGGGACTCTGGAAACACCATATATTTT
CDR3aa: CASSQTGDSGNTIYF

j_gene: TRBJ1-5
abundance: -
v_gene: TRBV6-5
d_gene: -
CDR3nt: TGTGCCAGCAGTTACTCTCGGGGGGCTCAGCCCCAGCATTTT
CDR3aa: CASSYSRGAQPQHF

j_gene: TRBJ2-6
abundance: -
v_gene: TRBV10-3
d_gene: -
CDR3nt: TGTGCCATCAGTGCAGACCCGGCAGGGTCTGGGGCCAACGTCCTGACTTTC
CDR3aa: CAISADPAGSGANVLTF

j_gene: TRBJ2-5
abundance: -
v_gene: TRBV5-1
d_gene: TRBD1
CDR3nt: TGCGCCAGCAGCTTCGGGACAGGTGGTGAAGAGACCCAGTACTTC
CDR3aa: CASSFGTGGEETQYF

j_gene: TRBJ2-5
abundance: -
v_gene: TRBV11-2
d_gene: -
CDR3nt: TGTGCCAGCAGCCTTTCCCGGGGGATAGGAGAGACCCAGTACTTC
CDR3aa: CASSLSRGIGETQYF

j_gene: TRBJ1-2
abundance: many
v_gene: TRBV5-4
d_gene: -
CDR3nt: TGTGCCAGCAGCTTGGTTCCAGGGGAAATCAATGGCTACACCTTC
CDR3aa: CASSLVPGEINGYTF

j_gene: TRBJ1-2
abundance: -
v_gene: TRBV7-9
d_gene: TRBD1
CDR3nt: TGTGCCAGCAGCTTAGCGGGACAGGGCCCGCGTGGCTACACCTTC
CDR3aa: CASSLAGQGPRGYTF

j_gene: TRBJ2-5
abundance: -
v_gene: TRBV3-1/TRBV3-2
d_gene: -
CDR3nt: TGTGCCAGCAGCCAAGAGGGGGCGAGGGGGGAGACCCAGTACTTC
CDR3aa: CASSQEGARGETQYF

j_gene: TRBJ2-3
abundance: -
v_gene: TRBV11-2
d_gene: -
CDR3nt: TGTGCCAGCAGCTTAGGTGGTCTATATACGCAGTATTTT
CDR3aa: CASSLGGLYTQYF

j_gene: TRBJ2-2
abundance: -
v_gene: TRBV7-6
d_gene: TRBD2
CDR3nt: TGTGCCAGCAGCTTATGGGCTAGCGGGGGCCTCGGGGAGCTGTTTTTT
CDR3aa: CASSLWASGGLGELFF

j_gene: TRBJ2-5
abundance: -
v_gene: TRBV10-2
d_gene: -
CDR3nt: TGCGCCAGCAGTGAGTCTGAGGAGACCCAGTACTTC
CDR3aa: CASSESEETQYF

j_gene: TRBJ2-7
abundance: -
v_gene: TRBV12-3/TRBV12-4
d_gene: TRBD2
CDR3nt: TGTGCCAGCAGTTTATGGGGAGGGGACGAGCAGTACTTC
CDR3aa: CASSLWGGDEQYF

j_gene: TRBJ2-7
abundance: -
v_gene: TRBV28
d_gene: TRBD2
CDR3nt: TGTGCCAGCAGGCCCGGGGGGGGAATCTCCTACGAGCAGTACTTC
CDR3aa: CASRPGGGISYEQYF

j_gene: TRBJ2-3
abundance: -
v_gene: TRBV7-3
d_gene: TRBD2
CDR3nt: TGTGCCAGCAGCTTAAGTGGGACTAGCGGCACAGATACGCAGTATTTT
CDR3aa: CASSLSGTSGTDTQYF

j_gene: TRBJ2-1
abundance: -
v_gene: TRBV30
d_gene: TRBD2
CDR3nt: TGTGCGAGGACCAGCGGGAGCTACAATGAGCAGTTCTTC
CDR3aa: CARTSGSYNEQFF

j_gene: TRBJ2-1
abundance: once
v_gene: TRBV6-6
d_gene: -
CDR3nt: TGTGCCAGCAGTTACGGGCGAAATGAGCAGTTCTTC
CDR3aa: CASSYGRNEQFF

j_gene: TRBJ2-1
abundance: -
v_gene: TRBV9
d_gene: -
CDR3nt: TGTGCCAGCAGCCGCCCGGGCCGCACGAGACAGGATAGCTCCTACAATGAGCAGTTCTTC
CDR3aa: CASSRPGRTRQDSSYNEQFF

j_gene: TRBJ2-7
abundance: -
v_gene: TRBV5-1
d_gene: -
CDR3nt: TGCGCCAGCAGCCCGCGGGTCAATTACGAGCAGTACTTC
CDR3aa: CASSPRVNYEQYF

j_gene: TRBJ1-5
abundance: -
v_gene: TRBV28
d_gene: TRBD1
CDR3nt: TGTGCCAGCATTCAACAGGGGGATCAGCCCCAGCATTTT
CDR3aa: CASIQQGDQPQHF

j_gene: TRBJ1-6
abundance: -
v_gene: TRBV6-4
d_gene: -
CDR3nt: TGTGCCAGCAGTGACTCGGGAGATTCACCCCTCCACTTT
CDR3aa: CASSDSGDSPLHF

j_gene: TRBJ2-3
abundance: -
v_gene: TRBV3-1/TRBV3-2
d_gene: -
CDR3nt: TGTGCCAGCAGCCAAGATCCCCAGGGTTATACGCAGTATTTT
CDR3aa: CASSQDPQGYTQYF

j_gene: TRBJ2-2
abundance: -
v_gene: TRBV10-3
d_gene: TRBD1
CDR3nt: TGTGCCATCAGTTCCGGGACAGGGCCCGGGGAGCTGTTTTTT
CDR3aa: CAISSGTGPGELFF

j_gene: TRBJ2-1
abundance: -
v_gene: TRBV19
d_gene: -
CDR3nt: TGTGCCAGTAGTATAGAAGGTTCCGGACAGACCTTCAATGAGCAGTTCTTC
CDR3aa: CASSIEGSGQTFNEQFF

j_gene: TRBJ1-1
abundance: -
v_gene: TRBV21-1
d_gene: -
CDR3nt: TGTGCCAGCAGCAAAGTACCCCTCGGGCAGGGGGCCACTGAAGCTTTCTTT
CDR3aa: CASSKVPLGQGATEAFF

j_gene: TRBJ1-5
abundance: -
v_gene: TRBV6-6
d_gene: -
CDR3nt: TGTGCCAGCAGATATAGCGAGCAGCCCCAGCATTTT
CDR3aa: CASRYSEQPQHF

j_gene: TRBJ1-1
abundance: few
v_gene: TRBV27
d_gene: -
CDR3nt: TGTGCCAGCAGAAGAGAGGAAGCTTTCTTT
CDR3aa: CASRREEAFF

j_gene: TRBJ1-1
abundance: -
v_gene: TRBV7-9
d_gene: -
CDR3nt: TGTGCCAGCAGCTCGAGAATGGGGAGGGGGAACACTGAAGCTTTCTTT
CDR3aa: CASSSRMGRGNTEAFF

j_gene: TRBJ2-1
abundance: -
v_gene: TRBV11-3
d_gene: TRBD2
CDR3nt: TGTGCCAGCAGCTTAAGGGGTAGCGGGGTCTTTGAGCAGTTCTTC
CDR3aa: CASSLRGSGVFEQFF

j_gene: TRBJ1-5
abundance: -
v_gene: TRBV6-1
d_gene: TRBD1
CDR3nt: TGTGCCAGCAGTGAGGTCACAGGGGGCAATCAGCCCCAGCATTTT
CDR3aa: CASSEVTGGNQPQHF

j_gene: TRBJ2-1
abundance: -
v_gene: TRBV2
d_gene: TRBD2
CDR3nt: TGTGCCAGCAGGTGGCTAGCGGGGGTTTACAATGAGCAGTTCTTC
CDR3aa: CASRWLAGVYNEQFF